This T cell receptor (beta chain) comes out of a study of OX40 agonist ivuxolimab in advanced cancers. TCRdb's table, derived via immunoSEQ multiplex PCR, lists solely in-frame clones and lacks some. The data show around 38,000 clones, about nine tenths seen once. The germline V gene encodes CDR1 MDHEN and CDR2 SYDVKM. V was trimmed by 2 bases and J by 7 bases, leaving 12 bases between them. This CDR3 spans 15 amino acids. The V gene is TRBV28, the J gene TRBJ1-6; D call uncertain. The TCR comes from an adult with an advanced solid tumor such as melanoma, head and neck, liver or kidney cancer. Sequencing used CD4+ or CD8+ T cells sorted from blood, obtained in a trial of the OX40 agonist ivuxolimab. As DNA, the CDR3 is TGTGCCAGCAGTTTAGGCCCAGCGCGGAATTCACCCCTCCACTTT. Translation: CASSLGPARNSPLHF.